This T cell receptor (beta chain) was identified in a study of cytomegalovirus exposure and HLA in healthy donors (dated by TCRdb to 2017 to 2019). Regarding the research as a whole: An earlier analysis of under 600 of the donors reported 250 to 300 Gb of sequence data and some 120 million unique TCR beta sequences from some 180 million T cells. Roughly 300 gigabases of sequencing data and around 90 million unique TCR sequences made up an early release that covered nearly 650 HLA-typed donors. The genetic ancestry cluster associated with self-reported Caucasian donors included around four fifths of the 398 genotyped donors. The study aimed to test whether cataloging public T cell receptors could reveal signatures of past pathogen exposure. The study profiled the T cell repertoires of 500 to 800 subjects by immunosequencing and related them to cytomegalovirus serostatus. A separate validation cohort of roughly 110 different subjects was used in addition to the roughly 720-subject first cohort. High-throughput TCR immunosequencing, statistical association of individual TCRs with disease status, and machine learning were combined to predict cytomegalovirus infection status. A later analysis re-examined previously published TCR beta repertoires from more than 600 donors and added high-resolution HLA genotyping to investigate patterns of TCR occurrence. In the later analysis, no new phenotypic data were used to find candidate immune exposures; instead, reliance was placed on TCR beta sequences and their occurrence across donors. An earlier analysis of approximately 500 of the donors applied high-throughput TCR beta sequencing to assess whether each TCR beta V gene segment acted as functional or pseudogenic. Donor age, sex, ethnicity and CMV serostatus were compiled alongside the repertoire data. A later genetic analysis took genome-wide SNP genotypes for 398 of the 666 donors and used that subset as a discovery cohort. All discovery cohort repertoires had been generated using a single sequencing platform. HLA typing covered class I and class II loci at four-digit resolution. The number of typed donors differed by locus: about 620-630 for A, B, C, DRB1 and DQB1; roughly 510 for DQA1; 606 for DPA1; and some 430 for DPB1. About five DR-DQ haplotypes were handled as single units for association and clustering, since linkage in the cohort was strong. On average, around 240,000 unique TCR beta nucleotide sequences were sequenced per donor among some 430 genotyped donors of the cohort, with roughly 18% of those sequences being non-productive.

Library preparation employed the immunoSEQ multiplex PCR assay. For the multiplex PCR, a mixture combining 60 forward primers for TCR Vbeta segments and 13 reverse primers for TCR Jbeta segments was used. Amplification of the CDR3 region of rearranged TCR beta genes was performed with a multiplex PCR assay on genomic DNA. The Illumina HiSeq System was used to sequence the amplified TCR beta libraries as 87-base-pair reads. Under the source paper's analysis protocol: Across the 700 or so repertoires, a later analysis counted 80 million or so unique TCR beta chains, some 11 million of which were shared by at least two donors. To remove PCR and sequencing errors, raw reads were error-corrected and collapsed into unique sequences using a nearest-neighbor algorithm that merged closely related sequences. To assign V, D and J gene segments, CDR3 sequences were aligned to IMGT reference sequences. For a sequence to be retained, a match of at least six nucleotides was required to both a V gene segment and a J gene segment. A rearrangement was called productive if the CDR3 had no stop codons and remained in frame with V and J, and every other rearrangement was called non-productive. CDR3 was defined according to IMGT convention as the region running from the second conserved V-encoded cysteine to the conserved J-encoded phenylalanine. In an earlier analysis of 550 to 650 of the donors, sequences lacking an unambiguous match to a single V gene segment were excluded. An earlier analysis of a few hundred of the donors called V segments functional above 56.7% productive rearrangements and segregating when the between-donor standard deviation exceeded 5%. To diagnose cytomegalovirus status from the catalog of TCR beta chain sequences, a statistical classification framework was built. A later analysis assigned V and J genes by comparing TCR nucleotide sequences with IMGT/GENE-DB human TR gene sequences. A later analysis assigned CDR3 sequences and most-parsimonious VDJ recombination scenarios with the TCRdist pipeline. In a later analysis, each TCR beta chain was defined by its CDR3 amino acid sequence together with its V-gene family, and reads without a unique V-gene family were excluded. In a later analysis, 550 to 650 highly shared, low-generation-probability nucleotide sequences were removed to address suspected cross-contamination and a sequencing artifact. In a later analysis, a clonal expansion index for each public chain was calculated from normalized within-repertoire ranks of inferred template counts. A later analysis computed generation probabilities with a VDJ recombination model fitted to out-of-frame rearrangements, and checked the results against IGoR. In a later analysis, TCR-TCR, TCR-HLA and TCR-CMV co-occurrence was scored with hypergeometric tests, and a repertoire-size bias correction was applied to TCR pairs. False discovery rates were estimated in a later analysis by permuting HLA or CMV assignments 20 times. In a later analysis, co-occurring TCRs were grouped with DBSCAN, and TCRdist sequence similarity was added when clustering was performed within HLA-allele-positive subsets. Repertoires with fewer than 30,000 or more than 120,000 public chains were left out of co-occurrence clustering, as were four to six repertoires with anomalous nucleotide sharing. As stored in TCRdb, this immuneACCESS dataset retains in-frame rearrangements with V and J assigned. A fraction of the clones does not appear; measured against another copy, unresolved V genes explain less than half of the discrepancy, and the remainder lacks a known reason. V, J and clone size reflect that table, while D and trimming were determined from the DNA. This sample has about 84,000 clones in its table, and roughly 78% of those were observed once. The ten top clones hold around 2.3% of the sample.

Regarding this clone: The antigen it binds to is not known. There are no base qualities to consult, and no much larger clone falls within one base.

The cohort comprised some 680 healthy bone marrow donors. All cohort members were sampled while nominally healthy, although unrecorded immune exposures were likely present. The donor was CMV seropositive and was included in the group of 250 to 300 seropositive cohort members. Every donor gave a peripheral blood sample, and the peripheral blood mononuclear cells from that sample were used for TCR beta sequencing. The Qiagen DNeasy Blood Extraction Kit was used to extract genomic DNA from the blood cell samples. The germline V gene (reference sequence) yields LNHDA for CDR1 and SQIVND for CDR2. From the cysteine through the phenylalanine, the CDR3 covers 15 amino acids. The entry retains the CDR3 DNA only, 45 bases that are in frame from base 1. Trimming takes 3 bases from V and 4 bases from J, and the germline ends sit 15 bases apart. The investigation overall reported the following: A further reported finding was that TCR beta sequences accurately predicted the HLA-A and HLA-B alleles for most subjects in the first cohort. A few of the identified cytomegalovirus-associated TCR beta chains were confirmed in vitro to be specific for cytomegalovirus antigens. Because the 87-base-pair reads could not distinguish some IMGT-functional V segments, including TRBV6-2 and TRBV6-3, those segments were excluded. Most CMV-associated TCR beta chains appeared to be HLA-restricted in a later analysis, and the HLA associations seemed to be driven largely by CMV exposure. In a later genetic analysis, a missense DCLRE1C variant was associated with V-gene and J-gene trimming of TCR beta chains, and the association was replicated in an independent cohort. CMV serostatus was the only immune exposure information available for the cohort. A later genetic analysis reported fewer N-insertions in productive TCRs among donors in an Asian-associated ancestry cluster than the roughly 640-donor mean. This cohort had only TCR beta chains sequenced, and the lack of alpha or paired-chain data limited which features could be detected. Most TCR sequences were seen in very few donors, while some public TCRs were found in many individuals. Specific HLA alleles were associated with more than 15,000 TCR beta sequences at a false discovery rate of 0.05 in a later analysis. When HLA alleles, especially DR and DQ, strongly co-occurred, TCR associations were difficult to assign to individual alleles. Because counts were too low, roughly 16 rarely observed V segments, including chromosome 9 orphons, were excluded from the earlier analysis of about 500 of the donors. HLA typing was unavailable for some donors at each locus, so association tests used only the typed subset. A later analysis found that TCR association rates varied across HLA loci, with DRB1 alleles showing the most associated TCRs and HLA-C alleles the fewest. It was suggested by the authors that the approach could potentially be generalized to other disease states and immunological phenotypes. The classifier was reported to diagnose cytomegalovirus status with high specificity and sensitivity in both the original cohort and the validation cohort. According to a later analysis, parvovirus B19, influenza, CMV and Epstein-Barr virus appeared linked to several top co-occurrence clusters. In an earlier analysis of more than 450 of the donors, most TCR beta V segments were observed in productive rearrangements about 87% or about 30% of the time, broadly matching IMGT annotations. A group of highly shared sequence variants was considered likely to be a technical artifact of the sequencing pipeline. The presence/absence analyses assumed that sequencing depth was roughly uniform across donors, and that assumption may not be true. A total of 164 TCR beta chains were listed by the study as associated with cytomegalovirus. Correlated functional status among segregating V segments might reflect linkage disequilibrium, but an unknown experimental factor could not be ruled out. A later analysis found that HLA-associated TCR beta chains were more clonally expanded and had lower generation probabilities than equally common non-associated chains.

The sequenced material came from PBMCs. Here the chain combines TRBV19 and TRBJ1-1, and the D gene may be TRBD1, 5 bases matching. This sequence originates from a male donor in good health and CMV-seropositive. CDR3 loop: CASSMGGSRGTEAFF. The DNA is as follows: TGTGCCAGTAGTATGGGGGGGAGCCGTGGCACTGAAGCTTTCTTT.